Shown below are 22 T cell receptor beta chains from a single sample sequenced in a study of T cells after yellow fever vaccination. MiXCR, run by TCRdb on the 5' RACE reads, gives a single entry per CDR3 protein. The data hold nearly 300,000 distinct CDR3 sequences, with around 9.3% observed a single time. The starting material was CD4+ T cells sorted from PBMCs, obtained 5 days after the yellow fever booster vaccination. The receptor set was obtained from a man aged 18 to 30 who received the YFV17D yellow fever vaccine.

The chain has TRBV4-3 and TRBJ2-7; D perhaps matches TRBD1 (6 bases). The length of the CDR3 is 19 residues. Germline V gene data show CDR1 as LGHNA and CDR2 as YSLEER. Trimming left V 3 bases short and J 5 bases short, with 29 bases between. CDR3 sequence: CASSHMKGPLVQGFHEQYV. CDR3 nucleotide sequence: TGCGCCAGCAGCCACATGAAAGGTCCTCTCGTACAGGGATTCCACGAGCAGTACGTC.

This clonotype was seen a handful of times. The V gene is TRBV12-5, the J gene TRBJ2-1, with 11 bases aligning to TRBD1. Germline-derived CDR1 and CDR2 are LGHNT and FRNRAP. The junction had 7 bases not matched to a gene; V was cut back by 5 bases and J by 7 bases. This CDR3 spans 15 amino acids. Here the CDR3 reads CASGRGQGAKNEQFF. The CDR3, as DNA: TGTGCTAGTGGTCGAGGACAGGGGGCAAAAAATGAGCAGTTCTTC.

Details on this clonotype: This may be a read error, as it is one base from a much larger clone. In DNA form, the CDR3 reads TGTGCCAGCAGCTTGGGGATGAGTACCGTTTTCACAGATTCGCAGTATTTT. This sequence encodes CASSLGMSTVFTDSQYF. The rearrangement uses TRBV5-6 and TRBJ2-3; no clear D. Per the germline V gene, CDR1 is SGHDT and CDR2 is YYEEEE. The CDR3 contains 17 residues.

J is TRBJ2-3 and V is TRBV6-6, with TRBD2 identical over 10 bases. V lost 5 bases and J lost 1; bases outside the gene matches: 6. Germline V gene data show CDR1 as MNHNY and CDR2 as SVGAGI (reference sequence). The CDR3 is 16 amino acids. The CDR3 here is CASSHQRGGRTDTQYF. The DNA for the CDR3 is TGTGCCAGCAGTCACCAGCGGGGGGGACGCACAGATACGCAGTATTTT.

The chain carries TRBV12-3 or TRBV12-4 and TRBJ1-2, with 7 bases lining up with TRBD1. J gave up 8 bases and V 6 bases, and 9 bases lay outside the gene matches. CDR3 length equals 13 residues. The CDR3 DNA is TGTGCCAGCAGCTGGGCTAACAGGGGCGGCTACACCTTC. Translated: CASSWANRGGYTF.

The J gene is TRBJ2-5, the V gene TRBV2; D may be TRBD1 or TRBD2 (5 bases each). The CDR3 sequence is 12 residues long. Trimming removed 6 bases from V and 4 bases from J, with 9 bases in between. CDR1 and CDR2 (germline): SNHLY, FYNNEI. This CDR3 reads CASRGEGETQYF. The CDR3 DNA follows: TGTGCCAGCAGGGGGGAAGGAGAGACCCAGTACTTC.

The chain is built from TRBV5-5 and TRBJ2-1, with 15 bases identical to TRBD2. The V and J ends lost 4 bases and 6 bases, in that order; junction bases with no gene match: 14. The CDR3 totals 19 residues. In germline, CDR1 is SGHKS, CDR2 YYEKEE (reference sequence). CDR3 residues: CASSDPGGTSGGPSNEQFF. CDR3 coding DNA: TGTGCCAGCAGCGACCCCGGTGGGACTAGCGGGGGGCCTAGCAATGAGCAGTTCTTC.

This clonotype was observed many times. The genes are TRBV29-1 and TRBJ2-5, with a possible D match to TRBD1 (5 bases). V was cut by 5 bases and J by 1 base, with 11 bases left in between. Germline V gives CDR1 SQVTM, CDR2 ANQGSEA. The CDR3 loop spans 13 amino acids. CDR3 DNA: TGCAGCGTTCAAGGGGCTCTCCAAGAGACCCAGTACTTC. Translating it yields CSVQGALQETQYF.

The CDR3 protein is CASSHYWTSGEEQFF. CDR3 bases: TGTGCCAGCAGCCATTATTGGACTAGCGGGGAGGAGCAGTTCTTC. This chain connects TRBV3-1 to TRBJ2-1, with 12 bases that match TRBD2. CDR3 length: 15 residues. The germline gives CDR1 LGHDT, CDR2 YNNKEL (reference sequence). J gave up 10 bases and V 3 bases, and 7 bases lay outside the gene matches.

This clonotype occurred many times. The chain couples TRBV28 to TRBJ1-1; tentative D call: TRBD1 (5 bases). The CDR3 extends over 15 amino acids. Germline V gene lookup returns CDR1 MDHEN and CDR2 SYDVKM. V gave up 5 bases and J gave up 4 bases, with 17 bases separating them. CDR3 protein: CASSPRQFPITEAFF. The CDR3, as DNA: TGTGCCAGCAGTCCGAGACAGTTTCCAATCACTGAAGCTTTCTTT. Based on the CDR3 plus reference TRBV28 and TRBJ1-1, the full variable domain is DVKVTQSSRYLVKRTGEKVFLECVQDMDHENMFWYRQDPGLGLRLIYFSYDVKMKEKGDIPEGYSVSREKKERFSLILESASTNQTSMYLCASSPRQFPITEAFFGQGTRLTVV.

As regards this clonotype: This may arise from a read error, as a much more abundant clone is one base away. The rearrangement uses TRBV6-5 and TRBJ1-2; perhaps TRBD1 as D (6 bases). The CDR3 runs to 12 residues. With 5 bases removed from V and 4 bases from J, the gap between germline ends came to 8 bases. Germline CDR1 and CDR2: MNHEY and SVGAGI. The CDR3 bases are TGTGCCAGCAGTCAGGACAGCTATGGCTACACCTTC. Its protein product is CASSQDSYGYTF.

CDR3 DNA: TGTGCCAGCAGCCACCGAGGGGGACTCCAAGAGACCCAGTACTTC. Translated: CASSHRGGLQETQYF. The chain couples TRBV3-1 to TRBJ2-5; D is possibly TRBD1 or TRBD2 (6 bases each). Between the trimmed V and J ends, which lost 3 bases and 1 base, there was a span of 12 bases. Per germline, CDR1 LGHDT and CDR2 YNNKEL (reference sequence). The length of the CDR3 is 15 residues.

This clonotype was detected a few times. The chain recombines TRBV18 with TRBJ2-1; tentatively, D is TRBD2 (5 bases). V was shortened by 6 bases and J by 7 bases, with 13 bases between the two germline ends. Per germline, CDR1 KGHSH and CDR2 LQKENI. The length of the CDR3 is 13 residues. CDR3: CASSPRGENEQFF. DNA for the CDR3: TGTGCCAGCTCGCCCCGGGGTGAGAATGAGCAGTTCTTC.

Here the CDR3 reads CAISAGASGGVTDTQYF. CDR3 DNA: TGTGCCATCAGTGCCGGGGCTAGCGGGGGGGTAACAGATACGCAGTATTTT. The rearrangement joins TRBV10-3 to TRBJ2-3; TRBD2 matches 12 bases. J lost 3 bases, V lost 4 bases, and 8 bases had no gene match. The CDR3 is 17 amino acids. The germline gives CDR1 ENHRY, CDR2 SYGVKD.

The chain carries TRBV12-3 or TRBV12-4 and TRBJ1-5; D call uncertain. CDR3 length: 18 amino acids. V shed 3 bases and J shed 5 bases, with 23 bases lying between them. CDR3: CASSLEAGVGNGDQPQHF. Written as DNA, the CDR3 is TGTGCCAGCAGTTTGGAAGCGGGAGTGGGGAATGGGGATCAGCCCCAGCATTTT.

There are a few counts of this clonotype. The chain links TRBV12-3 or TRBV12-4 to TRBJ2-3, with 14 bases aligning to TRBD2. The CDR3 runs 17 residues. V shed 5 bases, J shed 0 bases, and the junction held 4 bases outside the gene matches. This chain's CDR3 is CASSRLAGGRSTDTQYF. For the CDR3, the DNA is TGTGCCAGCAGTCGACTAGCGGGGGGGCGGAGCACAGATACGCAGTATTTT.

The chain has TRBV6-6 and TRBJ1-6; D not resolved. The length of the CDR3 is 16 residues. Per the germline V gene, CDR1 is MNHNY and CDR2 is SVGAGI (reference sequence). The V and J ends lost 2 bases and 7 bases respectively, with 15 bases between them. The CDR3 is CASSYVILGYNSPLHF. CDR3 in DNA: TGTGCCAGCAGTTACGTCATCCTCGGTTACAATTCACCCCTCCACTTT.

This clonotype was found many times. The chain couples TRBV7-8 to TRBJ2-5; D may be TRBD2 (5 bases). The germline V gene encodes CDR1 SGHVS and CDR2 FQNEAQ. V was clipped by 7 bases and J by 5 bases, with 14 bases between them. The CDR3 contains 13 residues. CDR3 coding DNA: TGTGCCAGCACCTCGGGAAGGGTCGAGACCCAGTACTTC. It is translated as CASTSGRVETQYF. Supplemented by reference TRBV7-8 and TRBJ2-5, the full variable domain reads GAGVSQSPRYKVAKRGQDVALRCDPISGHVSLFWYQQALGQGPEFLTYFQNEAQLDKSGLPSDRFFAERPEGSVSTLKIQRTQQEDSAVYLCASTSGRVETQYFGPGTRLLVL.

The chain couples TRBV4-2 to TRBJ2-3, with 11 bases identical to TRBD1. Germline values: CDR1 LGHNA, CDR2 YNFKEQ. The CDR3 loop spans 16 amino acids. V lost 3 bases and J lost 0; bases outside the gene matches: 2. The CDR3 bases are TGTGCCAGCAGCCAGGGGACAGGGGGGAGCACAGATACGCAGTATTTT. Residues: CASSQGTGGSTDTQYF.

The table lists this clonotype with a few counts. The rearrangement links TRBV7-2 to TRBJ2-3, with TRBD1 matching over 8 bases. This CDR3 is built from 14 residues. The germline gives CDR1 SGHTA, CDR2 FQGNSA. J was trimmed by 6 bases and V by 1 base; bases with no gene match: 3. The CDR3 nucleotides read TGTGCCAGCAGCTTAGTCGACAGGGGTGATACGCAGTATTTT. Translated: CASSLVDRGDTQYF.

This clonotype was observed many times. The CDR3 loop reads CASSIRGDEQFF. DNA of the CDR3: TGTGCCAGCAGTATACGGGGGGATGAGCAGTTCTTC. The rearrangement links TRBV6-6 to TRBJ2-1; 7 bases are shared with TRBD2. V was clipped by 5 bases and J by 8 bases; unmatched bases: 3. The length of the CDR3 is 12 residues. Germline V gene data show CDR1 as MNHNY and CDR2 as SVGAGI (reference sequence).

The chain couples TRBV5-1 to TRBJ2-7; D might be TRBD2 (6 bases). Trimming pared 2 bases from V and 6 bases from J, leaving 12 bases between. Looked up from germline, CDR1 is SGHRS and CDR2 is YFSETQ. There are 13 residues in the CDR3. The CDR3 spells CASSFVGGGEQYF. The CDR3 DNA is TGCGCCAGCAGCTTTGTCGGGGGTGGCGAGCAGTACTTC.